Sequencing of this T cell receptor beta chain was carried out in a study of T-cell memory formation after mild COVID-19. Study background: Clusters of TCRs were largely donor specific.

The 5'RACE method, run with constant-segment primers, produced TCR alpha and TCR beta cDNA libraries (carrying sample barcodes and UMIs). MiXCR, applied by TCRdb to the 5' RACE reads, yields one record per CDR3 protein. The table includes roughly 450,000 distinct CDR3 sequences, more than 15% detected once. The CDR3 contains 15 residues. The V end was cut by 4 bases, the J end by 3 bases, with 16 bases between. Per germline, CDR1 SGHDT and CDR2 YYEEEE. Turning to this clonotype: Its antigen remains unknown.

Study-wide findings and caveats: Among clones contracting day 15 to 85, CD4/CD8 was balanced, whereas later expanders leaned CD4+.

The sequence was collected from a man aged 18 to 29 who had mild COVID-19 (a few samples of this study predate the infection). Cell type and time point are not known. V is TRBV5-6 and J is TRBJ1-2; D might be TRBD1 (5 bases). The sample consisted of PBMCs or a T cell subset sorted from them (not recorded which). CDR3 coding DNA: TGTGCCAGCAGCCCTAGACCCGACAGCGACTATGGCTACACCTTC. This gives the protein CASSPRPDSDYGYTF.